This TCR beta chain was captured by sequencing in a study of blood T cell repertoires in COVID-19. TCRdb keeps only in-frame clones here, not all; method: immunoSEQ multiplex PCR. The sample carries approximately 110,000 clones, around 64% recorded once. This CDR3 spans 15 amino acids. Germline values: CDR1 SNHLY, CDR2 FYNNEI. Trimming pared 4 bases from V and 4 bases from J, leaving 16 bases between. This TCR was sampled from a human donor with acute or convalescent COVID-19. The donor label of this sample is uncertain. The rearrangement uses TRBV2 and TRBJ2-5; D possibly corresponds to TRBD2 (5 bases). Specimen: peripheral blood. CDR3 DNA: TGTGCCAGCAGTGCCTTCCTACTAGAGGGAGAGACCCAGTACTTC. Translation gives CASSAFLLEGETQYF. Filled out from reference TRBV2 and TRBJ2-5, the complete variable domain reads EPEVTQTPSHQVTQMGQEVILRCVPISNHLYFYWYRQILGQKVEFLVSFYNNEISEKSEIFDDQFSVERPDGSNFTLKIRSTKLEDSAMYFCASSAFLLEGETQYFGPGTRLLVL.